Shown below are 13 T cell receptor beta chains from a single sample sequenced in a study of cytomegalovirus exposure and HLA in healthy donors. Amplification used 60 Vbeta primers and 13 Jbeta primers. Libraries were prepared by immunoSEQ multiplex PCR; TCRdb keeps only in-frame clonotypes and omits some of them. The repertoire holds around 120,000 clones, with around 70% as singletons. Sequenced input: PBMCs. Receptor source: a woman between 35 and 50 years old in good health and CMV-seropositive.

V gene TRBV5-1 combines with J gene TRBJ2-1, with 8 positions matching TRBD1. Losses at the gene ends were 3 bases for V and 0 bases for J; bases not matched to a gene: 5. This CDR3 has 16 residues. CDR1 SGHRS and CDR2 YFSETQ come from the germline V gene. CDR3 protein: CASSSGQVNSYNEQFF. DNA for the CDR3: TGCGCCAGCAGCTCGGGACAGGTCAACTCCTACAATGAGCAGTTCTTC.

The CDR3 region has the DNA TGCGCCAGCAGGTCCGGGACAGGGTACTCTGGGGCCAACGTCCTGACTTTC. This translates into CASRSGTGYSGANVLTF. This sequence joins TRBV5-1 and TRBJ2-6; 9 bases fit TRBD1. The CDR3 totals 17 residues. From germline, CDR1 is SGHRS and CDR2 YFSETQ. V gave up 5 bases and J gave up 0 bases; unmatched junction bases: 6.

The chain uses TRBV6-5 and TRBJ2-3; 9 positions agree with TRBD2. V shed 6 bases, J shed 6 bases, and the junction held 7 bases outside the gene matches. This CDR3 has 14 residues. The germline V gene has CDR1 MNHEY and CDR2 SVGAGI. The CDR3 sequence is CASRLRGGPDTQYF. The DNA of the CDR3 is TGTGCCAGCAGATTGCGGGGGGGGCCGGATACGCAGTATTTT.

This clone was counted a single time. CDR3 nucleotide sequence: TGTGCCAGCAGTAGGGACAGGGAAAGAGATCAGCCCCAGCATTTT. It is translated as CASSRDRERDQPQHF. The chain couples TRBV6-5 to TRBJ1-5; 9 positions match TRBD1. From germline, CDR1 is MNHEY and CDR2 SVGAGI. CDR3 length: 15 residues. The V segment lost 5 bases and the J segment 5 bases; nucleotides outside the gene matches: 7.

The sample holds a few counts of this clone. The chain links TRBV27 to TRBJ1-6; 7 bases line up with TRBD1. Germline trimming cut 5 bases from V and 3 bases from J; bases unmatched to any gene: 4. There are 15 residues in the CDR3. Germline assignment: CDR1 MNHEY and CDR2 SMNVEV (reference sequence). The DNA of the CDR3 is TGTGCCAGCAGTCCCGGGACAGACTATAATTCACCCCTCCACTTT. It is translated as CASSPGTDYNSPLHF.

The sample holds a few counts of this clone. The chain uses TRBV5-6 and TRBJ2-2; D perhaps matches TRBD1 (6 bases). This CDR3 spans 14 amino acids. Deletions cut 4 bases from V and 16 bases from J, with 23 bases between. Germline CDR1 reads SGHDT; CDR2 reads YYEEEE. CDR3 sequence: CASSKDRDIGSRFF. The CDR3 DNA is TGTGCCAGCAGCAAAGACCGGGACATAGGTTCCCGGTTTTTT.

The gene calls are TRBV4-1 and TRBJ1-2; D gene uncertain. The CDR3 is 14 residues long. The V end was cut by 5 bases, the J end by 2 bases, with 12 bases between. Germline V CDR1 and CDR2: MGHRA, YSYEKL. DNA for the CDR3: TGCGCCAGCAGCTCCCCGGGAGAGAACTATGGCTACACCTTC. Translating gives CASSSPGENYGYTF.

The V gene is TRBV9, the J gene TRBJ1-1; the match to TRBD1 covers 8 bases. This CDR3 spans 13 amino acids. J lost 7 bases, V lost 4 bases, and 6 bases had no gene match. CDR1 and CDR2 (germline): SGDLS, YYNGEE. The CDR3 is CASSLGQGYEAFF. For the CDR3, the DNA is TGTGCCAGCAGCCTAGGACAGGGATATGAAGCTTTCTTT. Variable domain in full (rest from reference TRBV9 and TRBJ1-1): DSGVTQTPKHLITATGQRVTLRCSPRSGDLSVYWYQQSLDQGLQFLIQYYNGEERAKGNILERFSAQQFPDLHSELNLSSLELGDSALYFCASSLGQGYEAFFGQGTRLTVV.

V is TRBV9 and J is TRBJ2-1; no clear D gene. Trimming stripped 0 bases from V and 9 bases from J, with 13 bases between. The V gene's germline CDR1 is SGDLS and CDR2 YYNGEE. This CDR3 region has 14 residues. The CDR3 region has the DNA TGTGCCAGCAGCGTAGGGTCGACGGGTATTGAGCAGTTCTTC. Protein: CASSVGSTGIEQFF.

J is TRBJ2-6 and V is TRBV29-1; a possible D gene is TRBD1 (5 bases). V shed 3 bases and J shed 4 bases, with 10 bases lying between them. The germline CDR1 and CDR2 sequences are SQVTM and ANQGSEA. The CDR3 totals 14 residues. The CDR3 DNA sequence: TGCAGCGTTGACCCAGGGTCAGGGGCCAACGTCCTGACTTTC. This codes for CSVDPGSGANVLTF.

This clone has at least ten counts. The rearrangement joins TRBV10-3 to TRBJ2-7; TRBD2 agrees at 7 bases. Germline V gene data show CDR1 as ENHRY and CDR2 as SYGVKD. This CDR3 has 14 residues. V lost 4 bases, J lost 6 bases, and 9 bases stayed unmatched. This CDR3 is CAISVVTSASEQYF. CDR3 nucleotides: TGTGCCATCAGTGTGGTAACTAGCGCAAGCGAGCAGTACTTC.

The CDR3, as DNA: TGCGCCAGCAGCTTCGGGACAGGGTTTGGCTACACCTTC. It translates to CASSFGTGFGYTF. The chain uses TRBV5-1 and TRBJ1-2; the match to TRBD1 covers 9 bases. Trimming at V came to 2 bases and at J to 7 bases, leaving 3 bases not matched to a gene. The CDR3 has 13 amino acids. Germline loops: CDR1 SGHRS, CDR2 YFSETQ.

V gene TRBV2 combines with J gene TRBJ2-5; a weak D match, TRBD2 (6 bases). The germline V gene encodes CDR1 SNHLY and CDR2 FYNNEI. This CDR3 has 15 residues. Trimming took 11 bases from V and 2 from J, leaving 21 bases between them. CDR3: CAVVVFGGVQETQYF. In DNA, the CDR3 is TGTGCCGTGGTTGTTTTTGGCGGGGTACAAGAGACCCAGTACTTC.